This T cell receptor beta chain was found in a study of T cells in Graves' hyperthyroidism and ophthalmopathy. At least ten counts were recorded for this clonotype. TCR beta CDR3 regions were amplified from RNA. The primer set for the first-round RT-PCR of the TCR CDR3 was HTBI. TCRdb redid the calling of the multiplex PCR reads with MiXCR, one entry per CDR3 protein. The table lists approximately 400,000 distinct CDR3 sequences, around 14% of them singletons. The CDR3 loop spans 15 amino acids. The germline V gene encodes CDR1 MNHEY and CDR2 SMNVEV (reference sequence). V lost 7 bases to trimming and J lost 1 base, with 13 bases between them. The PBMCs had their origin in roughly 9.4 ml of fresh peripheral blood.

Sequencing input: blood. The chain has TRBV27 and TRBJ2-2; the D gene is possibly TRBD2 (5 bases). The source is a woman in her fifties or sixties with Graves' hyperthyroidism. CDR3 protein: CASTPGLLNTGELFF. The CDR3 DNA sequence: TGTGCCAGCACGCCCGGACTGCTGAACACCGGGGAGCTGTTTTTT.